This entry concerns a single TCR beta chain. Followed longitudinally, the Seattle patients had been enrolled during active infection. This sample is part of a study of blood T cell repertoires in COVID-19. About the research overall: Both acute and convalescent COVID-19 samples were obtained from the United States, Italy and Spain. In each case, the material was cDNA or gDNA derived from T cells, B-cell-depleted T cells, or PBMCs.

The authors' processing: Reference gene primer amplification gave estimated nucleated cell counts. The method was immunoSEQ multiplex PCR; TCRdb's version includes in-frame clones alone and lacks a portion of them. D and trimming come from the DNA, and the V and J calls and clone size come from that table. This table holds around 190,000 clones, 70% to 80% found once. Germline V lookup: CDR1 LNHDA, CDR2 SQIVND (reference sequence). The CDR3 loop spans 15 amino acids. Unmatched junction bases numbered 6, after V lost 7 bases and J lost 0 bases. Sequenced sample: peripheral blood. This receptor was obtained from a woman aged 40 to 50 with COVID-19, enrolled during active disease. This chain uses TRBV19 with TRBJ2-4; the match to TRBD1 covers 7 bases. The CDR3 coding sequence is TGTGCCAGTAACAACAGGGGAGAAGCCAAAAACATTCAGTACTTC. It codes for CASNNRGEAKNIQYF.